These T cell receptor beta chains were read from a single sample in a study of blood T cell repertoires in COVID-19. Sequencing used immunoSEQ multiplex PCR; TCRdb keeps in-frame clones, though not all of them. The table has some 110,000 clones, over 60% seen once. The sequenced sample consisted of peripheral blood. Source of these receptors: a man aged 80 or over with COVID-19, enrolled during active disease. Both conserved end residues are part of each CDR3. The order of the fields is D gene, V gene, CDR3 protein. The D gene is left open where the match is weak.

-	TRBV6-5	CASSTINEQYF
-	TRBV19	CASRALRGTHYGYTF
TRBD2	TRBV5-8	CASSHRGVTGELFF
-	TRBV7-8	CASSFFRGEQPQHF
TRBD1	TRBV2	CASRPGQTNTEAFF
TRBD2	TRBV19	CASSRGGTGELFF
TRBD2	TRBV4-2	CASSQRPHGTSGGSTDTQYF
-	TRBV3-1/TRBV3-2	CASSQTGIEDTQYF
-	TRBV9	CASSPPGSATGELFF
-	TRBV7-2	CASSLQGIFQETQYF
TRBD1	TRBV5-1	CASSRGQGFTELFF
TRBD1	TRBV27	CASSPSDRGGYGYTF
-	TRBV3-1/TRBV3-2	CASSQGGTSGQPQHF
-	TRBV28	CASTPAGGDTEAFF
-	TRBV7-8	CASSLGQTDTQYF
-	TRBV5-1	CASSQDSGGPYNEQFF
-	TRBV18	CASSPQGWNTEAFF
-	TRBV28	CASSPYGAGQETQYF
TRBD2	TRBV13	CASSQGLAGVIDTQYF
-	TRBV21-1	CASSKPGGSSYEQYF
TRBD1	TRBV6-5	CASSRTGASGNTIYF
TRBD1	TRBV7-8	CASSLARTGWETQYF
-	TRBV11-3	CASSFRSGELFF
TRBD2	TRBV2	CASSEYGSGMGEQFF
TRBD1	TRBV11-2	CASSLYRGRVSPLHF
-	TRBV28	CASSLNPGGGSTEAFF
TRBD2	TRBV5-4	CASSPGTRGTDTQYF
-	TRBV19	CASSPGDRYGYTF
-	TRBV5-5	CASSLGRGQETQYF
-	TRBV28	CASSSRPTSSGPQHF
-	TRBV6-6	CASSYTRPYNSPLHF
-	TRBV7-2	CASSLNGAGNTIYF
-	TRBV10-3	CALASTGSHEQYF
TRBD2	TRBV27	CASSLGRGHEQYF
-	TRBV21-1	CASSKAGRSINLAQYTGELFF
-	TRBV29-1	CSVEEGGGYEQYF
TRBD1	TRBV6-5	CASRRTGDADTQYF
TRBD2	TRBV10-3	CASQAAGGSGSYNEQFF
TRBD2	TRBV19	CASTWTRATNEQFF
-	TRBV28	CASTNNNEQFF
-	TRBV19	CASSTQRTRNQPQHF
-	TRBV3-1/TRBV3-2	CASSQDTGSYEQYF
-	TRBV12-3/TRBV12-4	CASSLSALDTQYF
TRBD1	TRBV2	CASRDREGGGELFF
-	TRBV27	CASTRAGLEYNEQFF
-	TRBV30	CAWTGFHNQPQHF
TRBD2	TRBV11-2	CASSPGTSSYNEQFF
-	TRBV19	CASRSGAATNTGELFF
TRBD2	TRBV2	CASSERIAGVYEQYF
TRBD1	TRBV7-3	CASSPEPGQGAREQFF
-	TRBV10-3	CATKDSPSSYNEQFF
-	TRBV15	CATSRDRVGEKLFF
TRBD2	TRBV7-2	CASSPASGRALGSKYF